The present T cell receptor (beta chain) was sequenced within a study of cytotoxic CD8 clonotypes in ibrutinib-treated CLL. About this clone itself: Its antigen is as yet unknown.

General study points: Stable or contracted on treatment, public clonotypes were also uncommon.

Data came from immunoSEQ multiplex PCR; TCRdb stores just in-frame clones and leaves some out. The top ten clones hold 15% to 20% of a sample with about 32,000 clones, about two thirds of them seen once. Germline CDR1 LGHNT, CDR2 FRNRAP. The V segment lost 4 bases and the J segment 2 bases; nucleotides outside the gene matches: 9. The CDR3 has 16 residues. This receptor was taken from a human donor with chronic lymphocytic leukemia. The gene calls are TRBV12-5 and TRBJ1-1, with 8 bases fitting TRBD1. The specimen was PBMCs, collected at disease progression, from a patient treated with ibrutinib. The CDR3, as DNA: TGTGCTAGTGGTTACCTCCAGGGGGCACGTAACACTGAAGCTTTCTTT. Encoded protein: CASGYLQGARNTEAFF.